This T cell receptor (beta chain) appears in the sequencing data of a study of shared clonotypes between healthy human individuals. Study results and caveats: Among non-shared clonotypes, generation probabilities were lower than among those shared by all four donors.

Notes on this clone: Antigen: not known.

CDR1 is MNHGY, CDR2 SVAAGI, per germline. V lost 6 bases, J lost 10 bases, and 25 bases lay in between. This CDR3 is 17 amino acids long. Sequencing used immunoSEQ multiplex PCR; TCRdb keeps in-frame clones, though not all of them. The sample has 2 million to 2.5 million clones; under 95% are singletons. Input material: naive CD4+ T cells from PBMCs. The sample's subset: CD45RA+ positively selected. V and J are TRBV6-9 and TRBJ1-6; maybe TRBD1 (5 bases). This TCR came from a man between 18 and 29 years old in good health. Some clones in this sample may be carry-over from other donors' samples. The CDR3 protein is CASSSHPRVFNGSPLHF. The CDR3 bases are TGTGCCAGCAGCTCCCACCCCAGGGTTTTTAATGGATCACCCCTCCACTTT.